The next 18 T cell receptor beta chains were all read from a single sample in a study of regulatory T cells in long-lasting Graves disease. CDR3-region Arm-PCR and iRepertoire HTBI primers produced the TCR beta libraries. MiXCR, applied by TCRdb to the multiplex PCR reads, yields one record per CDR3 protein. The sample carries approximately 400,000 distinct CDR3 sequences, approximately 25% recorded once. Time point meaning: persistent/refractory GD, antithyroid drugs over 5 years with positive TRAb. The TCR library was prepared using RNA isolated from PBMCs. Sequencing used peripheral blood mononuclear cells (PBMCs), obtained when the disease was refractory, from a patient treated with antithyroid drugs. The receptor set was obtained from a woman aged 40 to 55 with Graves disease.

This chain uses TRBV20-1 with TRBJ2-7; TRBD2 is a possible D gene (6 bases). Germline V gene data show CDR1 as DFQATT and CDR2 as SNEGSKA (reference sequence). The CDR3 has 15 amino acids. V shed 0 bases and J shed 1 base, with 13 bases lying between them. The CDR3 nucleotides are TGCAGTGCTAGAGATCCTGGGACTTTATCCTACGAGCAGTACTTC. Translated: CSARDPGTLSYEQYF.

V is TRBV7-9 and J is TRBJ1-4, with D possibly matching TRBD1 (5 bases). Trimming pared 5 bases from V and 0 bases from J, leaving 10 bases between. The CDR3 runs to 15 residues. Germline-derived CDR1 and CDR2 are SEHNR and FQNEAQ (reference sequence). In DNA, the CDR3 is TGTGCCAGCAGCAAAGACAGATCAACTAATGAAAAACTGTTTTTT. Amino acids: CASSKDRSTNEKLFF.

Concerning this clonotype itself: A much larger clone lies a single base off, so this may be a read error. The chain employs TRBV28 and TRBJ1-1; D may be TRBD1 (5 bases). The CDR3 spans 15 residues. Germline lookup yields CDR1 MDHEN and CDR2 SYDVKM. V was pared by 5 bases and J by 9 bases, with 22 bases between. CDR3 coding DNA: TGTGCCAGCAGTGGCCTACAGGCGACTGCAGTAAAAGCTTTCTTT. This codes for CASSGLQATAVKAFF.

The J gene is TRBJ2-3, the V gene TRBV7-2; D is uncertain. V lost 0 bases to trimming and J lost 0 bases, with 10 bases between them. This CDR3 is 16 amino acids long. From germline, CDR1 is SGHTA and CDR2 FQGNSA. The CDR3 reads CASSLAWTYSTDTQYF. CDR3 nucleotide sequence: TGTGCCAGCAGCTTAGCCTGGACCTATAGCACAGATACGCAGTATTTT.

The V call is TRBV2, the J call TRBJ2-1; D is undetermined. Between the trimmed V and J ends, which lost 7 bases and 2 bases, there was a span of 9 bases. The CDR3 totals 13 residues. Germline CDR1 is SNHLY and CDR2 is FYNNEI. DNA for the CDR3: TGTGCCAGCAAGGCTAGACCCTACAATGAGCAGTTCTTC. Its protein product is CASKARPYNEQFF.

The chain carries TRBV10-3 and TRBJ2-7, with D tentatively TRBD1 (6 bases). CDR1 and CDR2 from the germline V gene are ENHRY and SYGVKD. The CDR3 consists of 14 residues. Trimming pared 6 bases from V and 2 bases from J, leaving 14 bases between. The CDR3 loop is CAISRGRGTYEQYF. CDR3 DNA sequence: TGTGCCATCAGCAGGGGACGAGGCACCTACGAGCAGTACTTC.

This clonotype occurred many times. The chain is built from TRBV3-1 and TRBJ2-7; the match to TRBD1 covers 7 bases. The germline CDR1 and CDR2 sequences are LGHDT and YNNKEL (reference sequence). The CDR3 covers 12 residues. The ends lost 8 bases at V and 3 bases at J; junction bases unmatched: 4. DNA for the CDR3: TGTGCCAGCGCAGGGGGAAGCTACGAGCAGTACTTC. Its protein is CASAGGSYEQYF.

The table lists this clonotype with a few counts. J is TRBJ1-5 and V is TRBV20-1; 12 nucleotides agree with TRBD1. V lost 1 base and J lost 5; bases outside the gene matches: 6. Germline V gene data show CDR1 as DFQATT and CDR2 as SNEGSKA (reference sequence). This CDR3 comprises 16 residues. CDR3 nucleotides: TGCAGTGCTAGAGTTGGGACAGGGGGCCGGGATCAGCCCCAGCATTTT. As protein: CSARVGTGGRDQPQHF.

Ten or more counts support this clonotype. The chain carries TRBV11-2 and TRBJ1-1; 7 nucleotides align to TRBD1. Germline lookup yields CDR1 SGHAT and CDR2 FQNNGV. J gave up 1 base and V 1 base, and 3 bases lay outside the gene matches. The CDR3 has 15 amino acids. CDR3 bases: TGTGCCAGCAGCTTAGGGACAGGATGGAACACTGAAGCTTTCTTT. Protein product: CASSLGTGWNTEAFF.

This clonotype was picked up many times. V is TRBV6-1 and J is TRBJ2-7; TRBD2 aligns across 8 bases. J was trimmed by 6 bases and V by 6 bases; bases with no gene match: 13. Germline-derived CDR1 and CDR2 are MNHNS and SASEGT. The length of the CDR3 is 15 residues. The CDR3 sequence: CASRERLAPTFEQYF. CDR3 nucleotides: TGTGCCAGCAGGGAGAGACTAGCGCCTACTTTCGAGCAGTACTTC.

This chain links TRBV6-2 or TRBV6-3 with TRBJ2-2, with TRBD1 matching 7 bases. Germline lookup yields CDR1 MNHEY and CDR2 SVGEGT. V lost 6 bases to trimming and J lost 3 bases; unmatched junction nucleotides: 10. The CDR3 loop spans 16 amino acids. The CDR3 nucleotides read TGTGCCAGCAGCCCTTTCGACAGGGATGACACCGGGGAGCTGTTTTTT. Encoded protein: CASSPFDRDDTGELFF.

For this clonotype: This clone may be a read error of a much larger clone one base away. It is likely a read error, because the conserved phenylalanine at the end of the CDR3 is missing. The V gene is TRBV27, the J gene TRBJ1-2, with D possibly matching TRBD1 (6 bases). CDR1 and CDR2 (germline): MNHEY, SMNVEV (reference sequence). V lost 1 base, J lost 3 bases, and 6 bases lay in between. CDR3 length: 13 amino acids. This CDR3 is CASSLYRDYGYTS. The CDR3 bases are TGTGCCAGCAGTTTATACAGGGACTATGGCTACACCTCC.

The V and J genes are TRBV6-6 and TRBJ2-4, with D maybe TRBD1 (6 bases). The germline V gene has CDR1 MNHNY and CDR2 SVGAGI (reference sequence). CDR3 size: 17 residues. Trimming left V 0 bases short and J 1 base short, with 13 bases between. Here the CDR3 DNA reads TGTGCCAGCAGTTACTCTTATAGGGGGTTTGCCAAAAACATTCAGTACTTC. Translated, it gives CASSYSYRGFAKNIQYF.

This chain connects TRBV20-1 to TRBJ1-1; weak D call: TRBD1 (5 bases). This CDR3 has 16 amino acids. V lost 0 bases to trimming and J lost 0 bases, with 14 bases between them. The germline CDR1 and CDR2 sequences are DFQATT and SNEGSKA (reference sequence). The CDR3 DNA is TGCAGTGCTAGAGATACGGGGGGAGGGGTGAACACTGAAGCTTTCTTT. Its protein is CSARDTGGGVNTEAFF.

This clonotype came up many times. V and J are TRBV28 and TRBJ1-5; the D is unclear. Trimming removed 1 base from V and 0 bases from J, with 4 bases in between. The V gene's germline CDR1 is MDHEN and CDR2 SYDVKM. This CDR3 is built from 14 residues. As DNA, the CDR3 is TGTGCCAGCAGTTTATTGCCTAGCAATCAGCCCCAGCATTTT. It translates to CASSLLPSNQPQHF.

This chain links TRBV27 with TRBJ2-7; possibly TRBD1 for D (5 bases). V was shortened by 2 bases and J by 1 base, with 9 bases between the two germline ends. Germline loops: CDR1 MNHEY, CDR2 SMNVEV (reference sequence). The CDR3 extends over 14 amino acids. DNA of the CDR3: TGTGCCAGCAGTTTAAATGGGGCGTCCTACGAGCAGTACTTC. Protein product: CASSLNGASYEQYF.

This clonotype was found a few times. This chain connects TRBV7-9 to TRBJ2-7, with 8 bases identical to TRBD2. The CDR3 has 16 residues. After removal of 5 bases from V and 4 bases from J, the junction contained 13 bases not matched to a gene. The germline V gene has CDR1 SEHNR and CDR2 FQNEAQ (reference sequence). The CDR3 region has the DNA TGTGCCAGCAGCCCTCGCGGTAGCGGGGTGACTTACGAGCAGTACTTC. Protein sequence: CASSPRGSGVTYEQYF.

This clonotype was seen a handful of times. V is TRBV7-2 and J is TRBJ2-4, with D uncertain. CDR1 is SGHTA and CDR2 is FQGNSA in the germline V gene. V was pared by 2 bases and J by 8 bases, with 13 bases between. This CDR3 spans 14 amino acids. The CDR3 DNA sequence: TGTGCCAGCAGCTTAAACCCACAGTGGCACATTCAGTACTTC. Its translation: CASSLNPQWHIQYF. The full variable domain, completed using reference TRBV7-2 and TRBJ2-4, is GAGVSQSPSNKVTEKGKDVELRCDPISGHTALYWYRQSLGQGLEFLIYFQGNSAPDKSGLPSDRFSAERTGGSVSTLTIQRTQQEDSAVYLCASSLNPQWHIQYFGAGTRLSVL.